This is a list of T cell receptor beta chains from one sample in a study of blood T cell repertoires in COVID-19. Sequencing used immunoSEQ multiplex PCR; TCRdb keeps in-frame clones, though not all of them. The table has 150,000 to 180,000 clones, 91% seen once. The sequenced sample consisted of peripheral blood. The source is a man aged 50-59 years with acute or convalescent COVID-19. The CDR3 runs from the conserved cysteine through the conserved F or W. Each record gives: D gene, clone size, J gene, V gene, CDR3 protein, CDR3 DNA. A D gene is named only where the DNA matches it firmly. Clone size is shown for a subset of rows, as once, few, many or a class of expanded clone.

d_gene: .; abundance: once; j_gene: TRBJ1-2; v_gene: TRBV5-6; CDR3aa: CASNVRGSGYGYTF; CDR3nt: TGTGCCAGCAACGTCAGGGGTTCGGGCTATGGCTACACCTTC
d_gene: .; abundance: .; j_gene: TRBJ2-4; v_gene: TRBV4-1; CDR3aa: CASSQDGTTGAKNIQYF; CDR3nt: TGCGCCAGCAGCCAAGATGGCACCACAGGAGCCAAAAACATTCAGTACTTC
d_gene: .; abundance: .; j_gene: TRBJ2-2; v_gene: TRBV6-4; CDR3aa: CASRDFFTGELFF; CDR3nt: TGTGCCAGCAGAGACTTCTTCACCGGGGAGCTGTTTTTT
d_gene: .; abundance: .; j_gene: TRBJ1-5; v_gene: TRBV7-2; CDR3aa: CASSLQGNQPQHF; CDR3nt: TGTGCCAGCAGTCTACAGGGAAATCAGCCCCAGCATTTT
d_gene: .; abundance: .; j_gene: TRBJ1-5; v_gene: TRBV21-1; CDR3aa: CASSITDQPQHF; CDR3nt: TGTGCCAGCAGCATAACGGATCAGCCCCAGCATTTT
d_gene: TRBD1; abundance: .; j_gene: TRBJ1-2; v_gene: TRBV7-9; CDR3aa: CASSPSTGETLYGYTF; CDR3nt: TGTGCCAGCAGCCCAAGCACAGGGGAAACTCTCTATGGCTACACCTTC
d_gene: TRBD2; abundance: .; j_gene: TRBJ2-2; v_gene: TRBV19; CDR3aa: CASSSTSGRAGELFF; CDR3nt: TGTGCCAGTAGCTCGACTAGCGGGAGGGCCGGGGAGCTGTTTTTT
d_gene: TRBD2; abundance: .; j_gene: TRBJ2-7; v_gene: TRBV28; CDR3aa: CASSLSGRAFREQYF; CDR3nt: TGTGCCAGCAGTCTTAGCGGGAGGGCCTTTCGTGAGCAGTACTTC
d_gene: .; abundance: .; j_gene: TRBJ1-1; v_gene: TRBV6-5; CDR3aa: CASSYIGGEAFF; CDR3nt: TGTGCCAGCAGTTACATAGGGGGAGAAGCTTTCTTT
d_gene: .; abundance: .; j_gene: TRBJ2-6; v_gene: TRBV5-6; CDR3aa: CASSLATGNSGANVLTF; CDR3nt: TGTGCCAGCAGCTTGGCAACAGGTAACTCTGGGGCCAACGTCCTGACTTTC
d_gene: .; abundance: .; j_gene: TRBJ1-2; v_gene: TRBV7-2; CDR3aa: CASSDAWANYGYTF; CDR3nt: TGTGCCAGCAGCGACGCCTGGGCAAACTATGGCTACACCTTC
d_gene: TRBD2; abundance: .; j_gene: TRBJ2-7; v_gene: TRBV7-2; CDR3aa: CASSSRPGLATSYEQYF; CDR3nt: TGTGCCAGCAGCTCTAGGCCGGGACTAGCGACTTCCTACGAGCAGTACTTC
d_gene: TRBD2; abundance: .; j_gene: TRBJ2-2; v_gene: TRBV5-1; CDR3aa: CASRIGTSDTGELFF; CDR3nt: TGCGCCAGCAGGATTGGGACTAGCGATACCGGGGAGCTGTTTTTT
d_gene: TRBD2; abundance: few; j_gene: TRBJ2-3; v_gene: TRBV18; CDR3aa: CASSRRSSGIDVDTQYF; CDR3nt: TGTGCCAGCTCACGACGGTCGAGCGGGATAGACGTAGATACGCAGTATTTT
d_gene: .; abundance: .; j_gene: TRBJ1-2; v_gene: TRBV28; CDR3aa: CASIPVGGYGYTF; CDR3nt: TGTGCCAGCATCCCCGTAGGGGGCTATGGCTACACCTTC
d_gene: .; abundance: once; j_gene: TRBJ2-5; v_gene: TRBV5-1; CDR3aa: CASSSGHRETQYF; CDR3nt: TGCGCCAGCAGCTCGGGACACAGAGAGACCCAGTACTTC
d_gene: TRBD1; abundance: .; j_gene: TRBJ1-4; v_gene: TRBV5-6; CDR3aa: CASSFTRGPKKLFF; CDR3nt: TGTGCCAGCAGCTTTACAAGGGGGCCCAAAAAACTGTTTTTT
d_gene: .; abundance: .; j_gene: TRBJ2-1; v_gene: TRBV5-6; CDR3aa: CASSSPPSRLYNEQFF; CDR3nt: TGTGCCAGCAGCTCCCCCCCTAGCAGACTTTACAATGAGCAGTTCTTC
d_gene: TRBD2; abundance: once; j_gene: TRBJ2-3; v_gene: TRBV9; CDR3aa: CASSAGRTDTQYF; CDR3nt: TGTGCCAGCAGCGCCGGGAGGACAGATACGCAGTATTTT
d_gene: .; abundance: .; j_gene: TRBJ1-4; v_gene: TRBV14; CDR3aa: CASSPRGSNEKLFF; CDR3nt: TGTGCCAGCAGCCCCAGGGGTTCTAATGAAAAACTGTTTTTT
d_gene: TRBD2; abundance: .; j_gene: TRBJ2-7; v_gene: TRBV7-9; CDR3aa: CASSPRGGTSGSYEQYF; CDR3nt: TGTGCCAGCAGCCCTAGGGGGGGGACTAGCGGTTCCTACGAGCAGTACTTC
d_gene: TRBD2; abundance: .; j_gene: TRBJ2-7; v_gene: TRBV3-1/TRBV3-2; CDR3aa: CASLAGSSYEQYF; CDR3nt: TGTGCCAGCTTAGCGGGAAGCTCCTACGAGCAGTACTTC
d_gene: TRBD2; abundance: .; j_gene: TRBJ2-4; v_gene: TRBV7-9; CDR3aa: CASSSAGGAKNIQYF; CDR3nt: TGTGCCAGCAGCTCCGCCGGGGGGGCCAAAAACATTCAGTACTTC
d_gene: TRBD1; abundance: .; j_gene: TRBJ1-1; v_gene: TRBV2; CDR3aa: CASRQGLGEAFF; CDR3nt: TGTGCCAGCAGACAGGGGTTGGGTGAAGCTTTCTTT
d_gene: TRBD2; abundance: .; j_gene: TRBJ2-1; v_gene: TRBV28; CDR3aa: CASSRDYYNEQFF; CDR3nt: TGTGCCAGCAGCCGGGACTATTACAATGAGCAGTTCTTC
d_gene: .; abundance: .; j_gene: TRBJ2-5; v_gene: TRBV7-9; CDR3aa: CASSSARGGDGTQYF; CDR3nt: TGTGCCAGCAGCTCTGCCCGAGGGGGTGACGGGACCCAGTACTTC